Each of the 23 T cell receptor beta chains below was sequenced from the same sample in a study of Graves' ophthalmopathy and Graves' hyperthyroidism (dated by TCRdb to between 2017 and 2018). Sequencer: Illumina HiSeq 2000. For repertoire sequencing, TCR beta CDR3 regions were amplified from RNA transcripts. The first round was an RT-PCR using HTBI primers with the Qiagen OneStep RT-PCR kit, and this first round was followed by a second-round multiplex PCR, then size selection and purification. TCRdb's own reprocessing of the public reads used fastp at Q25 and MiXCR and kept productive beta chains. Here each entry gathers all rows of one CDR3 protein and keeps the most common genes and DNA. This sample is represented by a few hundred thousand distinct CDR3 sequences; roughly a sixth of them were singletons. The top ten hold 2.4% of the sample. Material: peripheral blood. The receptor source for this set is an adult woman with stable Graves' hyperthyroidism.

This clonotype was detected many times. This chain joins TRBV11-2 and TRBJ2-7; D ambiguous. Germline V gene lookup returns CDR1 SGHAT and CDR2 FQNNGV. V was pared by 4 bases and J by 4 bases, with 14 bases between. The CDR3 length is 14 residues. The chain's CDR3 is CASSSTTTDYEQYF. As DNA, the CDR3 is TGTGCCAGCAGCTCAACGACAACGGATTACGAGCAGTACTTC. The variable domain in full, with the rest retrieved from reference TRBV11-2 and TRBJ2-7, is EAGVAQSPRYKIIEKRQSVAFWCNPISGHATLYWYQQILGQGPKLLIQFQNNGVVDDSQLPKDRFSAERLKGVDSTLKIQPAKLEDSAVYLCASSSTTTDYEQYFGPGTRLTVT.

This clonotype was picked up many times. The CDR3 DNA sequence: TGTGCCAGCAGTTTAACCGGGACAGAATACAATGAGCAGTTCTTC. Translating it yields CASSLTGTEYNEQFF. The chain joins TRBV28 to TRBJ2-1; 7 positions agree with TRBD1. The germline gives CDR1 MDHEN, CDR2 SYDVKM. The V segment lost 2 bases and the J segment 4 bases; nucleotides outside the gene matches: 5. There are 15 residues in the CDR3.

This clonotype was seen ten or more times. The chain recombines TRBV29-1 with TRBJ1-1; TRBD1 matches 7 bases. Germline CDR1 is SQVTM and CDR2 is ANQGSEA. V was clipped by 6 bases and J by 5 bases; unmatched bases: 12. The CDR3 sequence is 14 residues long. The CDR3 DNA reads as TGCAGCGTGGGATACCAGGGGGAACGGACTGAAGCTTTCTTT. Protein: CSVGYQGERTEAFF.

The J gene is TRBJ1-6, the V gene TRBV29-1, with D possibly being TRBD1 (5 bases). The CDR3 runs 13 residues. Trimming cost V 4 bases and J 9 bases, with 13 bases left between them. Germline assignment: CDR1 SQVTM and CDR2 ANQGSEA. Here the CDR3 reads CSVGEGFGSPLHF. The CDR3 coding sequence is TGCAGCGTTGGTGAGGGGTTTGGTTCACCCCTCCACTTT. Together with reference TRBV29-1 and TRBJ1-6, the CDR3 gives the full variable domain: SAVISQKPSRDICQRGTSLTIQCQVDSQVTMMFWYRQQPGQSLTLIATANQGSEATYESGFVIDKFPISRPNLTFSTLTVSNMSPEDSSIYLCSVGEGFGSPLHFGNGTRLTVT.

This clonotype was detected many times. V is TRBV2 and J is TRBJ1-1; 7 positions match TRBD1. V was pared by 4 bases and J by 6 bases, with 5 bases of the junction left unmatched. The CDR3 spans 13 residues. The germline CDR1 and CDR2 sequences are SNHLY and FYNNEI. The CDR3 DNA sequence: TGTGCCAGCAGTGGACAGGGAAGGTCTGAAGCTTTCTTT. Protein product: CASSGQGRSEAFF.

This clonotype was found a few times. This sequence joins TRBV18 and TRBJ2-7; TRBD2 matches 14 bases. This CDR3 has 16 residues. Germline V gene lookup returns CDR1 KGHSH and CDR2 LQKENI. V lost 3 bases to trimming and J lost 2 bases; unmatched junction nucleotides: 3. The CDR3 DNA reads TGTGCCAGCTCACCGACTAGCGGGAGGGATACCTACGAGCAGTACTTC. It encodes CASSPTSGRDTYEQYF.

The chain employs TRBV11-2 and TRBJ2-2, with a possible D match to TRBD1 (5 bases). The CDR3 consists of 16 residues. Germline V gives CDR1 SGHAT, CDR2 FQNNGV. Trimming pared 1 base from V and 13 bases from J, leaving 22 bases between. CDR3 DNA sequence: TGTGCCAGCAGCTTAGTCCCCACAGGACGCCCGACCCGGCTGTTTTTT. This gives the protein CASSLVPTGRPTRLFF.

This chain joins TRBV6-1 and TRBJ2-5, with TRBD2 matching 7 bases. The germline gives CDR1 MNHNS, CDR2 SASEGT. J lost 5 bases, V lost 1 base, and 7 bases had no gene match. The CDR3 runs to 15 residues. CDR3 coding DNA: TGTGCCAGCAGTGAAGATCCGGGGCGGGGGGAGACCCAGTACTTC. Protein product: CASSEDPGRGETQYF.

This clonotype has ten or more counts. J is TRBJ1-1 and V is TRBV19, with D possibly matching TRBD1 (6 bases). Per germline, CDR1 LNHDA and CDR2 SQIVND (reference sequence). The V end lost 3 bases, the J end lost 0 bases, and 14 bases lay between the germline ends. CDR3 length equals 16 residues. The DNA of the CDR3 is TGTGCCAGTAGTATCCGACAGGCCCGAATGAACACTGAAGCTTTCTTT. This codes for CASSIRQARMNTEAFF.

In its sample, this clonotype was seen many times. The chain has TRBV7-2 and TRBJ2-5, with D perhaps TRBD2 (7 bases). This CDR3 has 15 amino acids. CDR1 is SGHTA and CDR2 is FQGNSA in the germline V gene. V was trimmed by 2 bases and J by 5 bases, leaving 15 bases between them. The CDR3, as DNA: TGTGCCAGCAGCTTATTTGGGGGGGCAGTCGAGACCCAGTACTTC. Translated: CASSLFGGAVETQYF.

In DNA, the CDR3 is TGCAGCGTTCGACTCGGGTCTGATAGGGCCAACGTCCTGACTTTC. Translated: CSVRLGSDRANVLTF. V usage is TRBV29-1 and J usage is TRBJ2-6; D is undetermined. Trimming shortened V by 5 bases and J by 5 bases, and 16 bases separated the two germline ends. This CDR3 contains 15 residues. Germline V gives CDR1 SQVTM, CDR2 ANQGSEA.

This clonotype has at least ten counts. The V gene is TRBV18, the J gene TRBJ1-2; a weak D match, TRBD1 (6 bases). V was shortened by 5 bases and J by 2 bases, with 9 bases between the two germline ends. This CDR3 region has 13 residues. CDR1 KGHSH and CDR2 LQKENI come from the germline V gene. The CDR3 DNA follows: TGTGCCAGCTCAACCCAGGGGAACTATGGCTACACCTTC. Translating it yields CASSTQGNYGYTF.

Many counts were recorded for this clonotype. This rearrangement joins TRBV28 to TRBJ1-2, with TRBD1 identical over 7 bases. This CDR3 is built from 14 residues. Germline V gives CDR1 MDHEN, CDR2 SYDVKM. V trimming: 6 bases; J trimming: 5 bases; junction bases outside the gene matches: 9. The DNA for the CDR3 is TGTGCCAGCAGAGCTAAGGGGGCTAGTTATGGCTACACCTTC. Its translation is CASRAKGASYGYTF.

This clonotype has at least ten counts. The rearrangement uses TRBV5-1 and TRBJ2-5; maybe TRBD2 (6 bases). The V end lost 0 bases, the J end lost 5 bases, and 14 bases lay between the germline ends. This CDR3 is 15 amino acids long. Germline V gene lookup returns CDR1 SGHRS and CDR2 YFSETQ. DNA of the CDR3: TGCGCCAGCAGCTTGGGTCATTCCGGGAGCGAGACCCAGTACTTC. Protein: CASSLGHSGSETQYF. Full variable domain (missing parts from reference TRBV5-1 and TRBJ2-5): KAGVTQTPRYLIKTRGQQVTLSCSPISGHRSVSWYQQTPGQGLQFLFEYFSETQRNKGNFPGRFSGRQFSNSRSEMNVSTLELGDSALYLCASSLGHSGSETQYFGPGTRLLVL.

This clonotype appeared many times. CDR3 loop: CASSSGRANEKLFF. The DNA of the CDR3 is TGTGCCAGCAGTTCGGGCAGGGCTAATGAAAAACTGTTTTTT. V is TRBV27 and J is TRBJ1-4; possibly TRBD1 for D (5 bases). Germline-derived CDR1 and CDR2 are MNHEY and SMNVEV (reference sequence). V shed 4 bases and J shed 3 bases, with 9 bases lying between them. This CDR3 region has 14 residues.

This clonotype has a count of ten or more. The chain joins TRBV28 to TRBJ2-5, with TRBD2 identical over 7 bases. Looked up from germline, CDR1 is MDHEN and CDR2 is SYDVKM. The CDR3 is 15 amino acids. The V segment lost 5 bases and the J segment 0 bases; nucleotides outside the gene matches: 6. CDR3 region: CASSPAGTNQETQYF. In nucleotides, the CDR3 is TGTGCCAGCAGTCCGGCCGGGACTAACCAAGAGACCCAGTACTTC.

This clonotype turned up a few times. At one boundary the junction diverges from the germline segment, which might be a read error. The DNA for the CDR3 is TGTGCCAGCAGCCAAACCACCTCGGTGGACATTAAGTACTTC. Its translation: CASSQTTSVDIKYF. The rearrangement links TRBV7-9 to TRBJ2-4, with a possible D match to TRBD1 (5 bases). The CDR3 totals 14 residues. The germline V gene has CDR1 SEHNR and CDR2 FQNEAQ (reference sequence).

This clonotype was counted at least ten times. The rearrangement joins TRBV11-1 to TRBJ2-7, with 8 nucleotides matching TRBD1. CDR3 length: 16 amino acids. Per the germline V gene, CDR1 is SGHAT and CDR2 is FQDESV (reference sequence). J gave up 4 bases and V 6 bases, and 14 bases lay outside the gene matches. The chain's CDR3 is CASSGSLTGVIYEQYF. DNA for the CDR3: TGTGCCAGCAGTGGGTCCCTGACAGGGGTCATATACGAGCAGTACTTC.

This clonotype was seen ten or more times. V usage is TRBV19 and J usage is TRBJ2-5, with a tentative D call TRBD1 (6 bases). The CDR3 has 21 residues. The ends were cut back, 9 bases at V and 2 bases at J, with 37 bases in the middle. The germline gives CDR1 LNHDA, CDR2 SQIVND (reference sequence). The CDR3 DNA is TGTGCCAGCACAACGATCTCCCCGGGGCGCCCCAACGGGACAACACAAGAGACCCAGTACTTC. Amino acid sequence: CASTTISPGRPNGTTQETQYF.

This clonotype showed up many times. This chain joins TRBV7-3 and TRBJ2-3; TRBD2 matches 8 bases. In germline, CDR1 is SGHTA, CDR2 FQGTGA. The CDR3 spans 16 residues. After removal of 4 bases from V and 0 bases from J, the junction contained 6 bases not matched to a gene. The CDR3, as DNA: TGTGCCAGCAGCTGGGGGACTAGTCCCAGCACAGATACGCAGTATTTT. Its translation is CASSWGTSPSTDTQYF. Full variable domain (missing parts from reference TRBV7-3 and TRBJ2-3): GAGVSQTPSNKVTEKGKYVELRCDPISGHTALYWYRQSLGQGPEFLIYFQGTGAADDSGLPNDRFFAVRPEGSVSTLKIQRTERGDSAVYLCASSWGTSPSTDTQYFGPGTRLTVL.

This clonotype was seen ten or more times. V is TRBV6-2 or TRBV6-3 and J is TRBJ2-7, with 9 bases matching TRBD2. The V gene's germline CDR1 is MNHEY and CDR2 SVGEGT. The CDR3 consists of 15 residues. V shed 2 bases and J 2 bases; nucleotides not matched to a gene: 4. The CDR3 sequence: CASSYETSGAYEQYF. The CDR3 DNA reads as TGTGCCAGCAGTTACGAGACTAGCGGCGCCTACGAGCAGTACTTC.

In its sample, this clonotype was seen once. V is TRBV11-2 and J is TRBJ2-7; D unclear. The CDR3 spans 12 residues. V lost 7 bases and J 1 base, leaving 8 bases between the germline ends. CDR1 is SGHAT and CDR2 is FQNNGV in the germline V gene. CDR3 in amino acids: CASNAASYEQYF. For the CDR3, the DNA is TGTGCCAGCAACGCAGCTTCCTACGAGCAGTACTTC.

V and J are TRBV12-3 or TRBV12-4 and TRBJ1-1, with a weak D call TRBD1 (5 bases). V lost 5 bases and J 4 bases, leaving 14 bases between the germline ends. CDR3 size: 14 residues. DNA for the CDR3: TGTGCCAGCAGTCCTCACCGGGACGGCACTGAAGCTTTCTTT. It encodes CASSPHRDGTEAFF.